This is a list of T cell receptor beta chains from one sample in a study of long-term antiretroviral therapy in people with HIV. Clones were read by immunoSEQ multiplex PCR, and TCRdb kept only the in-frame ones, dropping some. The sample contains some 25,000 clones, approximately 82% of which appear only once. The input for sequencing was unsorted PBMCs, taken 3 years after starting antiretroviral therapy. The receptors derive from a man aged 18 to 30 with HIV. Each CDR3 is given with its conserved first and last residue. Expanded clones are given a class, and other clones once, few, many or no size at all.

j_gene	abundance	v_gene	CDR3aa
TRBJ2-3	-	TRBV7-3	CATRPSGGTDTQYF
TRBJ1-2	-	TRBV7-2	CASSLAPYPLPTDGYTF
TRBJ1-4	-	TRBV5-1	CASSLGTGEKLFF
TRBJ2-3	-	TRBV7-8	CASSLEQTTDTQYF
TRBJ1-4	-	TRBV5-8	CASSADREQGEKLFF
TRBJ1-2	-	TRBV6-1	CASSEVQRTSFDGYTF
TRBJ2-3	-	TRBV5-1	CASTRGTSRITDTQYF
TRBJ2-2	few	TRBV16	CASSQLGELFF
TRBJ1-5	once	TRBV5-1	CASSLEGLRGGRNQPQHF
TRBJ1-5	-	TRBV5-1	CASSPGTDYSNQPQHF
TRBJ2-5	-	TRBV4-1	CASSRGAALGLVDREQETQYF
TRBJ2-1	once	TRBV4-1	CASSQGLVGEQFF
TRBJ1-6	few	TRBV7-9	CASSPKWGALDNSPLHF
TRBJ2-7	-	TRBV19	CASSVEGAYEQYF
TRBJ2-1	-	TRBV28	CASSLGGAFYNEQFF
TRBJ2-7	-	TRBV7-7	CASSYQRGYEQYF
TRBJ1-2	-	TRBV6-1	CASTPTREVGYTF
TRBJ2-1	-	TRBV10-2	CASSLRLNYEQFF
TRBJ2-7	-	TRBV5-6	CASRHLRPGQFSYEQYF
TRBJ2-3	-	TRBV7-3	CASSEERTGTQYF
TRBJ1-2	once	TRBV23-1	CASSQFWNYGYTF
TRBJ2-2	once	TRBV5-1	CASNRAAANTGELFF
TRBJ2-1	-	TRBV30	CAWSVGEDNEQFF
TRBJ2-1	-	TRBV7-2	CASSLERAHPEFF
TRBJ1-3	-	TRBV29-1	CSVIVGPGNTIYF